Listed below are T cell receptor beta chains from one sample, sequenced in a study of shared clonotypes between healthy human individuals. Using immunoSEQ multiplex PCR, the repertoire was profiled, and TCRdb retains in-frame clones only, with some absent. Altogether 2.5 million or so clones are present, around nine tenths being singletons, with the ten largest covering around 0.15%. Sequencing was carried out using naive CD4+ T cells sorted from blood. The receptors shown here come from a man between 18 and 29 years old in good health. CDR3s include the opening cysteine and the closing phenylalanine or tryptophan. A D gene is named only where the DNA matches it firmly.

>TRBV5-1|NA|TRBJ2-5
TGCGCCAGCAGCTTCTTACCAGCGGGTGAGACCCAGTACTTC
CASSFLPAGETQYF
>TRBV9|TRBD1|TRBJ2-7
TGTGCCAGCAGCGTAGAGGGGCAGGGGGCCTCCTCCTACGAGCAGTACTTC
CASSVEGQGASSYEQYF
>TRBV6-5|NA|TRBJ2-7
TGTGCCACTTGGGACTCCTCCTACGAGCAGTACTTC
CATWDSSYEQYF
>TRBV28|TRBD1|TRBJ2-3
TGTGCCAGCACCACCGGGACAGCTAACACAGATACGCAGTATTTT
CASTTGTANTDTQYF
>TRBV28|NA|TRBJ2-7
TGTGCCAGCAGATCGACAAGTGAGCAGTACTTC
CASRSTSEQYF
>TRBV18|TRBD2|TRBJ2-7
TGTGCCAGCTCATCACTAGCGGGCGGGGACTCCGAGCAGTACTTC
CASSSLAGGDSEQYF
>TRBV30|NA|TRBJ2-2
TGTGCCTGGAACCTTAACACCGGGGAGCTGTTTTTT
CAWNLNTGELFF
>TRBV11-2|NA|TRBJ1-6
TGTGCCAGCAGCTTAGCTGCAGGGAATAATTCACCCCTCCACTTT
CASSLAAGNNSPLHF
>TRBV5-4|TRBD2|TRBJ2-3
TGTGCCAGCAGGGGGACTAGCGGTAGCACAGATACGCAGTATTTT
CASRGTSGSTDTQYF
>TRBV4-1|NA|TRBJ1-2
TGCGCCAGCAGCCTTTACCCGGGCGCCTCGGAGGCTAGCGGCTACACCTTC
CASSLYPGASEASGYTF
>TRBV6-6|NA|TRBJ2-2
TGTGCCAGCAGTTACGACGGAGGGAACACCGGGGAGCTGTTTTTT
CASSYDGGNTGELFF
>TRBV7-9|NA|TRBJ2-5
TGTGCCAGCAGCTTTTCCACAAAAGAGACCCAGTACTTC
CASSFSTKETQYF
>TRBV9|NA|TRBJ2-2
TGTGCCAGCAGCGTAAACCCGGGAAGTTTGGGAGCAGGTGGCTCCACCGGGGAGCTGTTTTTT
CASSVNPGSLGAGGSTGELFF
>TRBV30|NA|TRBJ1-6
TGTGCCTGGAGTCTCCGGGTGGGGGATTCACCCCTCCACTTT
CAWSLRVGDSPLHF
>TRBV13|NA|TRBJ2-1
TGTGCCAGCAGCTTAGCCTGGGGACCCGCAGGTTCCTATGAGCAGTTCTTC
CASSLAWGPAGSYEQFF
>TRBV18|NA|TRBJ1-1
TGTGCCAGCTCACCAATAAAGGGTAGAAAAGAAGCTTTCTTT
CASSPIKGRKEAFF
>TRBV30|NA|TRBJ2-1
TGTGCCTGGAAACAGGCCTCCTACAATGAGCAGTTCTTC
CAWKQASYNEQFF